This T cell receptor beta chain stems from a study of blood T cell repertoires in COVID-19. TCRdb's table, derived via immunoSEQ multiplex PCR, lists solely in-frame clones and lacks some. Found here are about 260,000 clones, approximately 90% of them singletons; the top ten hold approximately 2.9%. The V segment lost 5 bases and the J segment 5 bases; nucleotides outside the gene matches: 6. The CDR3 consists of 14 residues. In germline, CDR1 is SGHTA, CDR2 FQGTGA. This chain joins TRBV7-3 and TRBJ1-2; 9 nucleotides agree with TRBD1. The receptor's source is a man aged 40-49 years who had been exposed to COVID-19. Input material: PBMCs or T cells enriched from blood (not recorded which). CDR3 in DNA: TGTGCCAGCAGCCCAACAGGGGGCAGATATGGCTACACCTTC. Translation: CASSPTGGRYGYTF.